This TCR beta chain was recovered during a study of cytomegalovirus exposure and HLA in healthy donors. With 60 Vbeta and 13 Jbeta primers, the PCR was carried out. Assay: immunoSEQ multiplex PCR; the TCRdb copy retains only in-frame clones and omits some. The repertoire has around 80,000 clones, approximately 60% of them found once; the top ten carry under 4.5%. This clone appeared a few times. Sequencing was carried out using PBMCs. This clonotype was sampled from a male donor in good health and CMV-seropositive.

This CDR3 is CASSPGAGGRYEQYF. The CDR3 DNA reads as TGCGCCAGCAGCCCAGGGGCGGGGGGACGTTACGAGCAGTACTTC. The rearrangement joins TRBV5-1 to TRBJ2-7, with 8 positions matching TRBD2. V was clipped by 4 bases and J by 4 bases; unmatched bases: 10. There are 15 residues in the CDR3. The V gene's germline CDR1 is SGHRS and CDR2 YFSETQ.